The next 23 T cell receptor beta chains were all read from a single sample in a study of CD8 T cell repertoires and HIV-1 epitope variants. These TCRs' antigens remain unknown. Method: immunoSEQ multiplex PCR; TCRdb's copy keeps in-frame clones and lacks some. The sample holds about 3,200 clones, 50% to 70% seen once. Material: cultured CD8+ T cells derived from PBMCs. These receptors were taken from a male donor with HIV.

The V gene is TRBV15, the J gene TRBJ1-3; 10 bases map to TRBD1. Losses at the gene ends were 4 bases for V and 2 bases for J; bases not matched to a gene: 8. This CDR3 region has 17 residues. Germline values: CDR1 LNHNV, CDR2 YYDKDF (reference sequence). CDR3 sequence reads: CATSTPGQGSPGNTIYF. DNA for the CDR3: TGTGCCACCAGCACTCCGGGACAGGGGTCCCCTGGAAACACCATATATTTT. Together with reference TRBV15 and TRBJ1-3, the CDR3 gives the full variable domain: DAMVIQNPRYQVTQFGKPVTLSCSQTLNHNVMYWYQQKSSQAPKLLFHYYDKDFNNEADTPDNFQSRRPNTSFCFLDIRSPGLGDTAMYLCATSTPGQGSPGNTIYFGEGSWLTVV.

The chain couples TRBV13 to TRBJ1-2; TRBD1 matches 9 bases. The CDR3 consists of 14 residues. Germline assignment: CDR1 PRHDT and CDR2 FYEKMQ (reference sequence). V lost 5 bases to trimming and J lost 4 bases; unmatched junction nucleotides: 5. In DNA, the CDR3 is TGTGCCAGCAGCCGGGACAGGGAGGGCTATGGCTACACCTTC. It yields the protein CASSRDREGYGYTF. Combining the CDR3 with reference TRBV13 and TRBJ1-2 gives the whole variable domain AAGVIQSPRHLIKEKRETATLKCYPIPRHDTVYWYQQGPGQDPQFLISFYEKMQSDKGSIPDRFSAQQFSDYHSELNMSSLELGDSALYFCASSRDREGYGYTFGSGTRLTVV.

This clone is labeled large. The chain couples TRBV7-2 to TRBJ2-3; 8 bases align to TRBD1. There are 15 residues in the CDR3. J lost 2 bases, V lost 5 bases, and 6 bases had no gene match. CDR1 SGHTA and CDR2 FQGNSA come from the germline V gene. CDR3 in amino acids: CASSPGQGNTDTQYF. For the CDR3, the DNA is TGTGCCAGCAGCCCAGGACAGGGCAACACAGATACGCAGTATTTT.

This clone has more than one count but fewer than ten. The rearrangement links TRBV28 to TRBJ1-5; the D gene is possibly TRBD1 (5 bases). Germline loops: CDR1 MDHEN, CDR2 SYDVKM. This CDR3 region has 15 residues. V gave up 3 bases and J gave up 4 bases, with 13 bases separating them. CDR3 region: CASSFAGPPNQPQHF. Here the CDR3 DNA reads TGTGCCAGCAGTTTTGCAGGGCCCCCAAATCAGCCCCAGCATTTT.

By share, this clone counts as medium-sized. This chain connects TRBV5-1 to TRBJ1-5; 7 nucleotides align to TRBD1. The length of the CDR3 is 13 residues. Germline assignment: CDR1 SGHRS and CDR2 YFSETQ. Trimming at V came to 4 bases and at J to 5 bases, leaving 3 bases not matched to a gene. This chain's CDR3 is CASSPTGHQPQHF. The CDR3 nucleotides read TGCGCCAGCAGCCCGACAGGGCATCAGCCCCAGCATTTT.

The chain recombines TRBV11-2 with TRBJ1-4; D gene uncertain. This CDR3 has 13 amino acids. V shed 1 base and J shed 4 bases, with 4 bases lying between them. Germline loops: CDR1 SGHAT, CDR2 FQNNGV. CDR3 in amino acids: CASSLGRNEKLFF. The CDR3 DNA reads TGTGCCAGCAGCTTAGGACGTAATGAAAAACTGTTTTTT.

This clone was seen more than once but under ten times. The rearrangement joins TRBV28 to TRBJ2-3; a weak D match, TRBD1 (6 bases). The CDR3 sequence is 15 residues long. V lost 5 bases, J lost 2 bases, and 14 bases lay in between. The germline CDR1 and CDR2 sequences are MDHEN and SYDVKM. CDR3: CASSPGAGATDTQYF. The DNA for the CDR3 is TGTGCCAGCAGTCCCGGGGCAGGGGCCACAGATACGCAGTATTTT. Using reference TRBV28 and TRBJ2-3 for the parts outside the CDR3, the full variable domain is DVKVTQSSRYLVKRTGEKVFLECVQDMDHENMFWYRQDPGLGLRLIYFSYDVKMKEKGDIPEGYSVSREKKERFSLILESASTNQTSMYLCASSPGAGATDTQYFGPGTRLTVL.

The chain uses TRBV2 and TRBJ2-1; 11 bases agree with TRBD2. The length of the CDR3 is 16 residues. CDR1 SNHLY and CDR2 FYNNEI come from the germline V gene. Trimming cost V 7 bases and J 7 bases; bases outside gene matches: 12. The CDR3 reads CASNPLTSGEWNEQFF. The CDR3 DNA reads TGTGCCAGCAATCCTCTGACTAGCGGGGAGTGGAATGAGCAGTTCTTC.

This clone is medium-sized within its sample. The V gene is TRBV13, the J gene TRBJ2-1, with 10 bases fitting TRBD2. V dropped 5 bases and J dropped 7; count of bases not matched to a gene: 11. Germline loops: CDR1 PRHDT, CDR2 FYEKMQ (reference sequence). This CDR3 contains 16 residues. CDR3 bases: TGTGCCAGCAGCATCAGCGGGAGGGACATGTTGAATGAGCAGTTCTTC. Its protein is CASSISGRDMLNEQFF.

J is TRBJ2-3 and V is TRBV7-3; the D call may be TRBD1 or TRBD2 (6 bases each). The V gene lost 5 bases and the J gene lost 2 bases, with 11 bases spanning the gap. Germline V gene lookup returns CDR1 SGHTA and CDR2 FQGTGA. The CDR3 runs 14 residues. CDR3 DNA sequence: TGTGCCAGCAGCCCGTCGGGGGCCACAGATACGCAGTATTTT. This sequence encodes CASSPSGATDTQYF.

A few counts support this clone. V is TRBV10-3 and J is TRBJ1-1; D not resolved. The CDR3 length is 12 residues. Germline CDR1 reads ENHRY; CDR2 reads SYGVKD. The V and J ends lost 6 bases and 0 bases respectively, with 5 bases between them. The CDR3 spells CAISPMNTEAFF. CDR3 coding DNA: TGTGCCATCAGCCCAATGAACACTGAAGCTTTCTTT.

CDR3 sequence: CASSEGLAGPYEQYF. CDR3 nucleotides: TGCGCCAGCAGCGAGGGACTAGCGGGTCCCTACGAGCAGTACTTC. The chain uses TRBV5-1 and TRBJ2-7, with TRBD2 matching 12 bases. Trimming at V came to 4 bases and at J to 2 bases, leaving 4 bases not matched to a gene. The CDR3 consists of 15 residues. Germline V gene lookup returns CDR1 SGHRS and CDR2 YFSETQ.

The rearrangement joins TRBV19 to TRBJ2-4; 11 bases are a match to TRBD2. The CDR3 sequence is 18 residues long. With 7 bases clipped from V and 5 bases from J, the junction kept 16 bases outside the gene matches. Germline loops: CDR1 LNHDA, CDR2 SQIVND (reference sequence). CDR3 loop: CASNDRRWGGLAENIQYF. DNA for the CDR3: TGTGCCAGTAACGATCGGAGGTGGGGGGGACTAGCGGAAAACATTCAGTACTTC.

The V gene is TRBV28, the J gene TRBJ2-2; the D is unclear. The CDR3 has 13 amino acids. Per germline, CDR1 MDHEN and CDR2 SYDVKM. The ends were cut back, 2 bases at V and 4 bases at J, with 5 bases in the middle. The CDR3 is CASSLTRTGELFF. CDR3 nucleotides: TGTGCCAGCAGTTTAACCCGCACCGGGGAGCTGTTTTTT.

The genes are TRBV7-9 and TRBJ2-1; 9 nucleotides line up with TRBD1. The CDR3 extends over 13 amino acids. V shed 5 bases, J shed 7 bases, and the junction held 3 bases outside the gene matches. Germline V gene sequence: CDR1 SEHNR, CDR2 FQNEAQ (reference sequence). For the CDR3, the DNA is TGTGCCAGCAGCATGGGACAGGGAAATGAGCAGTTCTTC. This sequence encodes CASSMGQGNEQFF.

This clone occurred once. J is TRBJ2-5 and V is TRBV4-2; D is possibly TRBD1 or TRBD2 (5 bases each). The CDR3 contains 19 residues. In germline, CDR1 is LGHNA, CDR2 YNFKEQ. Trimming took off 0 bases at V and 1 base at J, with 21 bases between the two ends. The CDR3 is CASSQEGTDTTNLQETQYF. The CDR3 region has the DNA TGTGCCAGCAGCCAAGAGGGGACGGACACCACAAACCTCCAAGAGACCCAGTACTTC.

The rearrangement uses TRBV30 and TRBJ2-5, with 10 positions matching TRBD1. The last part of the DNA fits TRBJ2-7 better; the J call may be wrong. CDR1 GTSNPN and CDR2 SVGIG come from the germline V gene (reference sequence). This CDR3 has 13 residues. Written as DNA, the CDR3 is TGTGCCTGGACCGGGACAGGGGTCTACGAGCAGTACTTC. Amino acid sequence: CAWTGTGVYEQYF.

In DNA, the CDR3 is TGTGCCAGCAGTACACAACTGGGGGGCCCGGAGACCCAGTACTTC. Translated: CASSTQLGGPETQYF. This chain joins TRBV28 and TRBJ2-5, with D perhaps TRBD1 or TRBD2 (6 bases each). Germline V CDR1 and CDR2: MDHEN, SYDVKM. The germline V and J ends were trimmed by 5 bases and 5 bases, with 18 bases remaining between them. The CDR3 extends over 15 amino acids.

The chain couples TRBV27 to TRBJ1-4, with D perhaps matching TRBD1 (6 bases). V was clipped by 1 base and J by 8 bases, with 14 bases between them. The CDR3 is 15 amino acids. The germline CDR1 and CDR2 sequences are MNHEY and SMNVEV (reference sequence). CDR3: CASSLFSGVGEKLFF. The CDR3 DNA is TGTGCCAGCAGTTTATTTTCAGGGGTCGGCGAAAAACTGTTTTTT.

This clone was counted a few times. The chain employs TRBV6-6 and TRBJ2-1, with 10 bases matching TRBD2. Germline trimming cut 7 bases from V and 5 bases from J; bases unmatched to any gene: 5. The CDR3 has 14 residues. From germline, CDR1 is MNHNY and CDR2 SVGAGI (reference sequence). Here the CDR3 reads CASNLAGEDNEQFF. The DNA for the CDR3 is TGTGCCAGCAATCTAGCGGGGGAAGACAATGAGCAGTTCTTC.

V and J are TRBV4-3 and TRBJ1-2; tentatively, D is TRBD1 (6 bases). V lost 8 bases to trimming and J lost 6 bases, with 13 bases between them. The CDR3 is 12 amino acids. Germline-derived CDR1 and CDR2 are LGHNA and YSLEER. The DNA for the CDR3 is TGCGCCAGCTCAGGGGAGGTTGATGGCTACACCTTC. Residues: CASSGEVDGYTF.

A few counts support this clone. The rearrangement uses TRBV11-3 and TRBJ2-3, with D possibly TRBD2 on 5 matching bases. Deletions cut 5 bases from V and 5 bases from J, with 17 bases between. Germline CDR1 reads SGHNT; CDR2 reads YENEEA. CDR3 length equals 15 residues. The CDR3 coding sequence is TGTGCCAGCAGCCGAAGAGAGGGAGTGGGAGATACGCAGTATTTT. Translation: CASSRREGVGDTQYF.

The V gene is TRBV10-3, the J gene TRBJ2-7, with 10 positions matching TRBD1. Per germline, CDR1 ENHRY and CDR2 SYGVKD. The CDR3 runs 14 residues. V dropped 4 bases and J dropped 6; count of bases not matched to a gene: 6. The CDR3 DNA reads TGTGCCATCAGTGTGGGAGGACAGGGGGGCGAGCAGTACTTC. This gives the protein CAISVGGQGGEQYF.